The source of this TCR beta chain is a study of vaccination effects on CD4 cells after COVID-19. Study-wide results and limits: In vaccinees who were healthy, merely 1 out of 255 vaccine-induced clones cross-reacted with common cold coronaviruses. Clones from infection and from vaccination both contracted markedly late after vaccination.

Assay: immunoSEQ multiplex PCR; the TCRdb copy retains only in-frame clones and omits some. Among 45,000 to 65,000 clones, 75% to 90% were seen once, and the ten largest hold 2% to 3%. Per the germline V gene, CDR1 is MNHEY and CDR2 is SVGEGT. The CDR3 runs 15 residues. With V trimmed by 4 bases and J by 0 bases, 5 bases remained unmatched. Sequencing in the ViraFEST assay came after antigen-specific CD4+ T cells had been expanded with viral peptide pools, which were used to stimulate PBMC. Upon completion of more than eight days in culture, CD4+ T cells were isolated. Nobody among the vaccine recipients had prior SARS-CoV-2 infection (nucleocapsid antibodies were negative). With approximately 9.6 ug/ml peptides and around 9.6 IU/ml IL-2, fewer than 2.5 million PBMC per well were cultured. To note about this clone: Its target is not known.

The specimen was CD4+ T cells from PBMCs cultured with HCoV-229E spike peptides, collected before COVID-19 vaccination. The chain couples TRBV6-2 or TRBV6-3 to TRBJ1-1; TRBD1 matches 7 bases. The receptor comes from a human donor who received a COVID-19 vaccine. CDR3 sequence: CASSLLQGVNTEAFF. The CDR3 DNA follows: TGTGCCAGCAGTTTACTTCAGGGGGTGAACACTGAAGCTTTCTTT.